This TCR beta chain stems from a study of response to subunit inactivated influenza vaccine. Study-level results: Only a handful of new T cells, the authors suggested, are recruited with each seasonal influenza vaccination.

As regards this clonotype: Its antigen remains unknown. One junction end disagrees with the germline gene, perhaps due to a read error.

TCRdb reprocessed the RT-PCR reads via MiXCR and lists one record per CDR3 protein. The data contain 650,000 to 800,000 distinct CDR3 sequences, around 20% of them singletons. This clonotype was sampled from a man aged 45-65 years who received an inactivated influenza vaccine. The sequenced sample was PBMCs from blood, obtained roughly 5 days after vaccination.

The CDR3 region is CVSSWSGEQETQYF. As DNA, the CDR3 is TGTGTCAGCAGTTGGAGCGGGGAACAAGAGACCCAGTACTTC. This sequence joins TRBV12-3 or TRBV12-4 and TRBJ2-5, with 7 nucleotides matching TRBD2. CDR3 size: 14 residues.